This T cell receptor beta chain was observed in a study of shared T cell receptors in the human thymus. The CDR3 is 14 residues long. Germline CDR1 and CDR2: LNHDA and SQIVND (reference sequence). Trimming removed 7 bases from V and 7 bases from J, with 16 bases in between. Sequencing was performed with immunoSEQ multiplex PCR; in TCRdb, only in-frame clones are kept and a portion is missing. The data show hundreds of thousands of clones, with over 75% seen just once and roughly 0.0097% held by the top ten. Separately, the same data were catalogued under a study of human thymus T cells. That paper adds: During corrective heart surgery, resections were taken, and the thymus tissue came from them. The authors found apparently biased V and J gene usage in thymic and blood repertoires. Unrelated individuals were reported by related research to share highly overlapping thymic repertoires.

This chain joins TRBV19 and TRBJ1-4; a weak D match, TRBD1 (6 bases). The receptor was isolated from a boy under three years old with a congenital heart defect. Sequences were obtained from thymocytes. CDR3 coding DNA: TGTGCCAGTATGGCGGGGGCGCGGGGTGAAAAACTGTTTTTT. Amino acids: CASMAGARGEKLFF.